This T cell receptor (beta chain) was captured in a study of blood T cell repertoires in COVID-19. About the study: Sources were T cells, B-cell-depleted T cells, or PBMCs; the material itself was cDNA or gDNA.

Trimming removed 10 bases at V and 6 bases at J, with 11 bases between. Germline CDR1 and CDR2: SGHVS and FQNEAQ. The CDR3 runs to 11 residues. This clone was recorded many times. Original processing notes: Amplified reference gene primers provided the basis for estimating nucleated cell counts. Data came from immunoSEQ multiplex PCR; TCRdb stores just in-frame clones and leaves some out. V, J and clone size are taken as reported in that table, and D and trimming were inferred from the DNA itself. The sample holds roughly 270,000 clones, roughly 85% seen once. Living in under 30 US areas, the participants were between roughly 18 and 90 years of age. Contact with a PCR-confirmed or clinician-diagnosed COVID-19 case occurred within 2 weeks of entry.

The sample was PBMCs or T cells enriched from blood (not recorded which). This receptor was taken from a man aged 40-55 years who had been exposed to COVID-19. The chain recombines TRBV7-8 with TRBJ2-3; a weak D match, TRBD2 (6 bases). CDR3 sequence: CATGRRDTQYF. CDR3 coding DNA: TGTGCCACAGGGAGGCGGGATACGCAGTATTTT. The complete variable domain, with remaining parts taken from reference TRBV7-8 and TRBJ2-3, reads GAGVSQSPRYKVAKRGQDVALRCDPISGHVSLFWYQQALGQGPEFLTYFQNEAQLDKSGLPSDRFFAERPEGSVSTLKIQRTQQEDSAVYLCATGRRDTQYFGPGTRLTVL.